The 28 T cell receptor beta chains given below trace back to one sample, sequenced in a study of cytomegalovirus exposure and HLA in healthy donors. 13 Jbeta primers and 60 Vbeta primers were used for the PCR. Produced via immunoSEQ multiplex PCR; TCRdb's table is partial and in-frame only. The sample contains about 130,000 clones, roughly 80% of which appear only once. Input material: PBMCs. The receptors were sampled from a male donor in good health and CMV-seropositive.

V and J are TRBV9 and TRBJ2-5; D might be TRBD1 (5 bases). Trimming left V 3 bases short and J 4 bases short, with 10 bases between. The germline gives CDR1 SGDLS, CDR2 YYNGEE. The CDR3 spans 13 residues. Here the CDR3 reads CASSAQGGETQYF. CDR3 DNA sequence: TGTGCCAGCAGCGCGCAGGGTGGAGAGACCCAGTACTTC. The variable domain in full, completed from reference TRBV9 and TRBJ2-5, reads DSGVTQTPKHLITATGQRVTLRCSPRSGDLSVYWYQQSLDQGLQFLIQYYNGEERAKGNILERFSAQQFPDLHSELNLSSLELGDSALYFCASSAQGGETQYFGPGTRLLVL.

This chain links TRBV28 with TRBJ1-1; 7 bases are shared with TRBD1. The CDR3 contains 16 residues. Germline V gene lookup returns CDR1 MDHEN and CDR2 SYDVKM. V shed 6 bases and J 0 bases; nucleotides not matched to a gene: 10. The CDR3 loop reads CASRPTGWEMNTEAFF. CDR3 in DNA: TGTGCCAGCAGGCCGACAGGGTGGGAAATGAACACTGAAGCTTTCTTT.

The J gene is TRBJ2-1, the V gene TRBV10-3; 14 nucleotides match TRBD2. Germline V CDR1 and CDR2: ENHRY, SYGVKD. The CDR3 is 14 amino acids. With 10 bases clipped from V and 8 bases from J, the junction kept 7 bases outside the gene matches. CDR3 sequence reads: CATFGTSGSHEQFF. For the CDR3, the DNA is TGTGCCACCTTCGGGACTAGCGGGAGTCATGAGCAGTTCTTC.

The J gene is TRBJ2-2, the V gene TRBV11-2, with 11 bases lining up with TRBD2. Germline CDR1 reads SGHAT; CDR2 reads FQNNGV. This CDR3 is built from 15 residues. The trim removed 5 bases at V and 7 bases at J, leaving 6 bases unmatched. Here the CDR3 DNA reads TGTGCCAGCAGCCCCCTGACTAGCGGGATCGGGGAGCTGTTTTTT. This encodes CASSPLTSGIGELFF.

Here the CDR3 reads CASSLTGTGGPSGNTIYF. The CDR3 DNA reads as TGTGCCAGCAGCTTAACCGGGACAGGGGGCCCCTCTGGAAACACCATATATTTT. V and J are TRBV7-3 and TRBJ1-3; 12 bases are a match to TRBD1. This CDR3 has 18 amino acids. In germline, CDR1 is SGHTA, CDR2 FQGTGA. V gave up 0 bases and J gave up 0 bases; unmatched junction bases: 3. The full variable domain, with the rest looked up from reference TRBV7-3 and TRBJ1-3, is GAGVSQTPSNKVTEKGKYVELRCDPISGHTALYWYRQSLGQGPEFLIYFQGTGAADDSGLPNDRFFAVRPEGSVSTLKIQRTERGDSAVYLCASSLTGTGGPSGNTIYFGEGSWLTVV.

This CDR3 reads CASSPSLVSYNEQFF. DNA for the CDR3: TGTGCCAGCAGCCCCTCACTGGTGTCCTACAATGAGCAGTTCTTC. The genes are TRBV5-4 and TRBJ2-1, with D uncertain. The CDR3 totals 15 residues. Trimming cost V 4 bases and J 1 base, with 12 bases left between them. The germline CDR1 and CDR2 sequences are SGHNT and YYREEE (reference sequence).

V is TRBV11-2 and J is TRBJ1-2, with D possibly matching TRBD1 (5 bases). The CDR3 runs to 15 residues. V was shortened by 3 bases and J by 4 bases, with 15 bases between the two germline ends. Germline CDR1 reads SGHAT; CDR2 reads FQNNGV. The CDR3 nucleotides read TGTGCCAGCAGCTTGGCGACAGCCCCGTTCTATGGCTACACCTTC. Protein product: CASSLATAPFYGYTF.

The chain employs TRBV6-7 and TRBJ1-5; D perhaps matches TRBD1 (5 bases). TRBV6-7 is sorted into the ORF group, with uncertain function. V lost 0 bases and J 5 bases, leaving 14 bases between the germline ends. This CDR3 contains 16 residues. The chain's CDR3 is CASSYSISRVDQPQHF. The DNA of the CDR3 is TGTGCCAGCAGTTACTCGATTTCCAGGGTGGATCAGCCCCAGCATTTT.

This clone was seen a single time. CDR3 loop: CASSADYNTGELFF. As DNA, the CDR3 is TGTGCCAGCAGCGCGGACTATAACACCGGGGAGCTGTTTTTT. The V gene is TRBV9, the J gene TRBJ2-2, with D perhaps matching TRBD2 (6 bases). The CDR3 contains 14 residues. Germline V gives CDR1 SGDLS, CDR2 YYNGEE. V lost 3 bases, J lost 2 bases, and 8 bases lay in between.

This sequence joins TRBV9 and TRBJ2-2; the D is unclear. The V gene's germline CDR1 is SGDLS and CDR2 YYNGEE. The CDR3 loop spans 12 amino acids. Trimming cost V 3 bases and J 6 bases, with 6 bases left between them. CDR3 region: CASSDYAGELFF. DNA for the CDR3: TGTGCCAGCAGCGACTACGCCGGGGAGCTGTTTTTT.

The chain uses TRBV28 and TRBJ2-1, with D possibly TRBD2 on 6 matching bases. The germline CDR1 and CDR2 sequences are MDHEN and SYDVKM. The V gene lost 2 bases and the J gene lost 10 bases, with 15 bases spanning the gap. The CDR3 spans 14 residues. CDR3 coding DNA: TGTGCCAGCAGTTTAAGTTGGGGAGGCGGGGAGCAGTTCTTC. It encodes CASSLSWGGGEQFF.

This rearrangement joins TRBV5-4 to TRBJ2-1, with 12 bases lining up with TRBD2. The trim removed 2 bases at V and 5 bases at J, leaving 2 bases unmatched. The CDR3 spans 15 residues. The germline V gene encodes CDR1 SGHNT and CDR2 YYREEE (reference sequence). The CDR3 DNA sequence: TGTGCCAGCAGCTTACGACTAGCGGGAGACAATGAGCAGTTCTTC. It yields the protein CASSLRLAGDNEQFF.

This chain joins TRBV28 and TRBJ1-6; D gene uncertain. CDR1 is MDHEN, CDR2 SYDVKM, per germline. This CDR3 comprises 10 residues. V lost 8 bases and J 11 bases, leaving 7 bases between the germline ends. DNA of the CDR3: TGTGCCAGCGGGCCAGCACCCCTCCACTTT. Protein sequence: CASGPAPLHF.

In this sample, this clone turned up once. The gene calls are TRBV10-1 and TRBJ1-5, with D tentatively TRBD1 (6 bases). CDR3 length: 12 residues. The germline V gene has CDR1 WNHNN and CDR2 SYGVQD (reference sequence). The V gene lost 7 bases and the J gene lost 5 bases, with 9 bases spanning the gap. CDR3 sequence (DNA): TGCGCCAGCATTACAGGGTATCAGCCCCAGCATTTT. The encoded protein is CASITGYQPQHF.

The chain is built from TRBV9 and TRBJ2-5; 7 nucleotides align to TRBD1. CDR3 length: 15 residues. Trimming removed 0 bases from V and 5 bases from J; junction bases left unmatched: 7. Germline-derived CDR1 and CDR2 are SGDLS and YYNGEE. The CDR3 spells CASSVADRVIETQYF. CDR3 nucleotide sequence: TGTGCCAGCAGCGTAGCCGACAGGGTGATCGAGACCCAGTACTTC.

The chain's CDR3 is CAKTPSGTRNEQYF. CDR3 in DNA: TGTGCCAAAACCCCAAGCGGGACAAGAAACGAGCAGTACTTC. J is TRBJ2-7 and V is TRBV15, with D perhaps TRBD2 (7 bases). CDR1 LNHNV and CDR2 YYDKDF come from the germline V gene (reference sequence). Trimming took off 10 bases at V and 5 bases at J, with 21 bases between the two ends. The CDR3 extends over 14 amino acids.

V and J are TRBV19 and TRBJ2-7; the D gene is possibly TRBD2 (6 bases). The V and J ends lost 4 bases and 3 bases respectively, with 10 bases between them. Germline V gene data show CDR1 as LNHDA and CDR2 as SQIVND (reference sequence). The CDR3 has 13 residues. The CDR3 nucleotides are TGTGCCAGTAGTAGGGACGGGGGCTACGAGCAGTACTTC. Translating gives CASSRDGGYEQYF.

The rearrangement links TRBV28 to TRBJ1-5; D is ambiguous. The V gene's germline CDR1 is MDHEN and CDR2 SYDVKM. Trimming removed 6 bases at V and 0 bases at J, with 21 bases between. This CDR3 is built from 18 residues. CDR3 DNA: TGTGCCAGCAGGTTCACACCCACACGGCGGGGTAGCAATCAGCCCCAGCATTTT. Its translation is CASRFTPTRRGSNQPQHF.

V gene TRBV7-6 combines with J gene TRBJ2-2; TRBD2 matches at 9 bases. The germline CDR1 and CDR2 sequences are SGHVS and FNYEAQ. The trim removed 5 bases at V and 3 bases at J, leaving 13 bases unmatched. This CDR3 is built from 18 residues. The CDR3 here is CASSLRLSGRLDTGELFF. In nucleotides, the CDR3 is TGTGCCAGCAGCCTCCGGCTTAGCGGGAGATTGGACACCGGGGAGCTGTTTTTT.

The rearrangement uses TRBV2 and TRBJ2-1, with a weak D call TRBD2 (5 bases). Germline V lookup: CDR1 SNHLY, CDR2 FYNNEI. Trimming stripped 3 bases from V and 7 bases from J, with 10 bases between. The CDR3 length is 13 residues. The CDR3 DNA is TGTGCCAGCAGTGAGCTGAGGAGGAATGAGCAGTTCTTC. Translating gives CASSELRRNEQFF.

The chain uses TRBV6-6 and TRBJ1-2, with D hard to call. CDR3 size: 14 residues. V was trimmed by 4 bases and J by 0 bases, leaving 9 bases between them. The germline gives CDR1 MNHNY, CDR2 SVGAGI (reference sequence). The chain's CDR3 is CASSSLSSNYGYTF. DNA of the CDR3: TGTGCCAGCAGTTCCTTGAGCTCTAACTATGGCTACACCTTC.

The V call is TRBV28, the J call TRBJ1-4, with D unclear. This CDR3 region has 16 residues. Germline loops: CDR1 MDHEN, CDR2 SYDVKM. Trimming removed 1 base at V and 2 bases at J, with 11 bases between. This chain's CDR3 is CASSLFSVLTNEKLFF. CDR3 DNA sequence: TGTGCCAGCAGTTTATTTTCTGTGTTGACTAATGAAAAACTGTTTTTT. The complete variable domain, with remaining parts taken from reference TRBV28 and TRBJ1-4, reads DVKVTQSSRYLVKRTGEKVFLECVQDMDHENMFWYRQDPGLGLRLIYFSYDVKMKEKGDIPEGYSVSREKKERFSLILESASTNQTSMYLCASSLFSVLTNEKLFFGSGTQLSVL.

The rearrangement uses TRBV19 and TRBJ2-1; D call uncertain. V lost 3 bases to trimming and J lost 10 bases, with 13 bases between them. This CDR3 is built from 13 residues. Germline lookup yields CDR1 LNHDA and CDR2 SQIVND (reference sequence). CDR3: CASSIILAAEQFF. DNA for the CDR3: TGTGCCAGTAGTATCATTTTAGCAGCCGAGCAGTTCTTC.

Concerning this clone itself: The conserved closing phenylalanine or tryptophan is absent in this CDR3, likely reflecting a read error. The limits of the CDR3 on the DNA are not certain, so only TCRdb's listed CDR3 is given. The chain employs TRBV30 and TRBJ2-7; TRBD2 is the table's D call and was not checked against the DNA. The V gene's germline CDR1 is GTSNPN and CDR2 SVGIG (reference sequence). Inclusive of both ends, the CDR3 amounts to 13 amino acids. The CDR3: CAWSLPGGSLPSY.

This rearrangement joins TRBV29-1 to TRBJ2-7; a possible D gene is TRBD2 (6 bases). The CDR3 consists of 14 residues. V dropped 0 bases and J dropped 5 bases, with 14 bases sitting between them. The germline V gene has CDR1 SQVTM and CDR2 ANQGSEA. The CDR3 DNA reads as TGCAGCGTTGAAGATTGGCCGGGAGCTGACGAGCAGTACTTC. It translates to CSVEDWPGADEQYF.

This chain links TRBV23-1 with TRBJ2-5, with TRBD1 matching 9 bases. TRBV23-1 is identified as an open reading frame with a role that is uncertain. This CDR3 has 15 residues. J was trimmed by 4 bases and V by 7 bases; bases with no gene match: 10. CDR3 residues: CASNGGGQGTETQYF. The CDR3 nucleotides read TGCGCCAGCAATGGGGGGGGACAGGGTACAGAGACCCAGTACTTC.

CDR3 in DNA: TGTGCCAGCAGTCGAGAGGGCTTGCACAACGAGCAGTACTTC. Translated, it gives CASSREGLHNEQYF. This chain links TRBV25-1 with TRBJ2-7, with D possibly being TRBD2 (5 bases). Per germline, CDR1 MGHDK and CDR2 SYGVNS. V was shortened by 5 bases and J by 5 bases, with 16 bases between the two germline ends. The CDR3 covers 14 residues.

The chain uses TRBV27 and TRBJ2-5, with 9 positions matching TRBD2. The DNA end is more similar to TRBJ2-7, so the J call may be wrong. CDR1 MNHEY and CDR2 SMNVEV come from the germline V gene (reference sequence). This CDR3 comprises 13 residues. CDR3 protein: CASGTSLLYEQYF. In DNA form, the CDR3 reads TGTGCCAGCGGGACTAGCCTATTATACGAGCAGTACTTC.